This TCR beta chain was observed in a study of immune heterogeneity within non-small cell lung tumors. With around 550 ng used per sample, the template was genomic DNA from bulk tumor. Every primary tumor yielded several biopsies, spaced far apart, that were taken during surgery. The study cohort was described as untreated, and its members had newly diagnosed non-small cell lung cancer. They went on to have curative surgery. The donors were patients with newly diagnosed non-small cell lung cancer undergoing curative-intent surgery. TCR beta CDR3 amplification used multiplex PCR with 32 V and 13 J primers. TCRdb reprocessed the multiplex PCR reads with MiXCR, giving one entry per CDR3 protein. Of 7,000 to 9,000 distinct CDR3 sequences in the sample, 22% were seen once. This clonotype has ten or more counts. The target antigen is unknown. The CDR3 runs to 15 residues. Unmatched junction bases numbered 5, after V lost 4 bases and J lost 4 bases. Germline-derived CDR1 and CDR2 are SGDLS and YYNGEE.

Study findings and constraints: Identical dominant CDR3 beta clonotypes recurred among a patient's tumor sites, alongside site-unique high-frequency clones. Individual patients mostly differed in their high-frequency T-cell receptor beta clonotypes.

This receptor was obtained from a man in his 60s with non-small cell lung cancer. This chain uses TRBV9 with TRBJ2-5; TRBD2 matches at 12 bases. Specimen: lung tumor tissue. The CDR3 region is CASSTLAGGAETQYF. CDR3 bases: TGTGCCAGCAGCACCCTAGCGGGAGGGGCAGAGACCCAGTACTTC.